This is a list of T cell receptor beta chains from one sample in a study of blood T cell repertoires in COVID-19. Repertoires were generated with immunoSEQ multiplex PCR, while TCRdb's copy carries only in-frame clones and drops some. Of over 250,000 clones detected, approximately 90% appear once; the ten largest clones hold about 0.99%. Sequencing was done on a sample of peripheral blood. The receptors originated from a woman aged 35 to 49 who had recovered from COVID-19. Both conserved end residues are part of each CDR3. D genes are given only for firm matches. Rows give clone size only sometimes, using once, few, many, or a class for an expanded clone.

V gene,J gene,clone size,D gene,CDR3 protein,CDR3 DNA
TRBV29-1,TRBJ2-7,-,-,CSVEGGRGNYEQYF,TGCAGCGTTGAAGGGGGTCGGGGAAATTACGAGCAGTACTTC
TRBV3-1/TRBV3-2,TRBJ2-3,-,-,CASSHGLPSTDTQYF,TGTGCCAGCAGCCACGGACTCCCTAGCACAGATACGCAGTATTTT
TRBV5-1,TRBJ1-6,-,TRBD1,CASSPGQARQSPLHF,TGCGCCAGCAGCCCCGGACAGGCTCGGCAGTCACCCCTCCACTTT
TRBV5-3,TRBJ1-5,-,-,CARSPLGAPRGNQPQHF,TGTGCCAGAAGCCCCCTTGGGGCCCCTAGGGGCAATCAGCCCCAGCATTTT
TRBV30,TRBJ1-1,few,-,CAWSGQANTEAFF,TGTGCCTGGAGTGGACAGGCGAACACTGAAGCTTTCTTT
TRBV5-1,TRBJ1-2,-,TRBD1,CASSPDRVYPTSGYTF,TGCGCCAGCAGCCCCGACAGGGTCTACCCGACTTCGGGCTACACCTTC
TRBV5-1,TRBJ2-5,-,TRBD1,CASSQQGAQETQYF,TGCGCCAGCAGCCAGCAGGGGGCCCAAGAGACCCAGTACTTC
TRBV11-1,TRBJ2-1,once,TRBD2,CASSLTGLAGGIEQFF,TGTGCCAGCAGCTTAACGGGACTAGCGGGGGGGATTGAGCAGTTCTTC
TRBV10-3,TRBJ1-4,-,TRBD1,CATGGTGAEKLFF,TGTGCCACAGGGGGGACAGGGGCCGAAAAACTGTTTTTT
TRBV7-3,TRBJ2-7,once,-,CASSPRGRVGSYEQYF,TGTGCCAGCAGCCCACGAGGCAGGGTGGGCTCCTACGAGCAGTACTTC
TRBV5-1,TRBJ2-5,-,-,CASSLAGGMQETQYF,TGCGCCAGCAGCTTGGCCGGCGGGATGCAAGAGACCCAGTACTTC
TRBV29-1,TRBJ2-1,-,-,CSGGDLSYNEQFF,TGCAGCGGAGGAGATCTCTCCTACAATGAGCAGTTCTTC
TRBV7-9,TRBJ1-6,-,TRBD1,CASSYTGGGSPLHF,TGTGCCAGCAGCTACACAGGGGGAGGGTCACCCCTCCACTTT
TRBV9,TRBJ2-3,-,TRBD2,CASRPTSGRTDTQYF,TGTGCCAGCAGGCCGACTAGCGGGAGGACAGATACGCAGTATTTT
TRBV29-1,TRBJ1-4,-,-,CSGRKGSEKLFF,TGCAGCGGGAGGAAAGGGTCCGAAAAACTGTTTTTT
TRBV5-1,TRBJ1-4,-,-,CASSSHPREGTTNEKLFF,TGCGCCAGCAGCTCCCACCCCCGGGAGGGTACAACTAATGAAAAACTGTTTTTT
TRBV4-3,TRBJ2-7,-,TRBD2,CASSQVRALAGFEQYF,TGCGCCAGCAGCCAAGTGAGGGCTCTAGCGGGATTCGAGCAGTACTTC
TRBV5-5,TRBJ2-3,-,-,CASSLGWRPRTDTQYF,TGTGCCAGCAGCTTGGGTTGGCGGCCCCGCACAGATACGCAGTATTTT
TRBV30,TRBJ2-7,-,TRBD2,CAWAGGGYEQYF,TGTGCCTGGGCGGGAGGGGGGTACGAGCAGTACTTC
TRBV7-2,TRBJ2-1,-,TRBD2,CASSLASGLSDEQFF,TGTGCCAGCAGCTTAGCGTCGGGACTATCGGATGAGCAGTTCTTC
TRBV18,TRBJ1-1,-,-,CASSPLGANTEAFF,TGTGCCAGCTCACCCCTCGGAGCGAACACTGAAGCTTTCTTT
TRBV7-8,TRBJ2-5,-,-,CASSQGALQETQYF,TGTGCCAGCAGCCAAGGGGCACTCCAAGAGACCCAGTACTTC
TRBV12-3/TRBV12-4,TRBJ1-1,-,-,CASSRGGDTEAFF,TGTGCCAGCAGCCGTGGGGGGGACACTGAAGCTTTCTTT
TRBV7-9,TRBJ1-1,few,-,CASSLEGAGAFF,TGTGCCAGCAGCTTAGAAGGCGCCGGGGCTTTCTTT
TRBV12-3/TRBV12-4,TRBJ2-1,-,-,CASSSAAYNEQFF,TGTGCCAGCAGTTCCGCGGCCTACAATGAGCAGTTCTTC
TRBV4-1,TRBJ2-7,-,TRBD2,CASSRGLAYEQYF,TGCGCCAGCAGCCGGGGACTAGCCTACGAGCAGTACTTC
TRBV6-6,TRBJ2-2,-,TRBD2,CASSTSGTYTGELFF,TGTGCCAGCTCGACTAGCGGGACGTACACCGGGGAGCTGTTTTTT
TRBV6-5,TRBJ1-1,-,-,CASSYSRASGTEAFF,TGTGCCAGCAGTTACTCGAGGGCTTCGGGCACTGAAGCTTTCTTT
TRBV19,TRBJ2-2,-,-,CASSPSLGELFF,TGTGCCAGTAGTCCCTCCCTGGGGGAGCTGTTTTTT
TRBV4-3,TRBJ2-2,once,TRBD2,CASSPVVAGGELFF,TGCGCCAGCAGCCCCGTGGTAGCGGGCGGGGAGCTGTTTTTT
TRBV19,TRBJ2-2,once,-,CASSTQGGTGELFF,TGTGCCAGTAGTACCCAGGGAGGCACCGGGGAGCTGTTTTTT
TRBV24-1,TRBJ2-1,-,TRBD2,CATSDWGTSGRYNEQFF,TGTGCCACCAGTGATTGGGGGACTAGCGGGAGGTACAATGAGCAGTTCTTC
TRBV11-2,TRBJ1-5,-,-,CASTPPRQGKDQPQHF,TGTGCCAGCACCCCTCCCCGGCAGGGGAAGGATCAGCCCCAGCATTTT
TRBV7-3,TRBJ2-1,-,TRBD2,CASSLGGTSGTYNEQFF,TGTGCCAGCAGCTTAGGGGGGACTAGCGGGACCTACAATGAGCAGTTCTTC
TRBV18,TRBJ1-1,-,-,CASSPQGMGNTEAFF,TGTGCCAGCTCACCCCAGGGGATGGGGAACACTGAAGCTTTCTTT
TRBV11-1,TRBJ2-5,-,TRBD2,CASSPGLAGGETQYF,TGTGCCAGCAGCCCGGGACTAGCGGGAGGGGAGACCCAGTACTTC
TRBV19,TRBJ2-6,-,TRBD1,CASSWGTGVGANVLTF,TGTGCCAGTAGTTGGGGAACAGGGGTTGGGGCCAACGTCCTGACTTTC
TRBV7-3,TRBJ2-3,-,-,CASSSTGVGADTQYF,TGTGCCAGCAGCTCCACGGGGGTCGGCGCAGATACGCAGTATTTT
TRBV5-4,TRBJ1-3,-,-,CASSRGQLSGNTIYF,TGTGCCAGCAGCCGCGGACAGCTTTCTGGAAACACCATATATTTT
TRBV6-6,TRBJ2-1,-,TRBD1,CASSYLPGTANNEQFF,TGTGCCAGCAGTTACTTACCCGGGACAGCGAACAATGAGCAGTTCTTC
TRBV29-1,TRBJ1-5,once,TRBD1,CSVEGPGFGQGVKNSNQPQHF,TGCAGCGTTGAAGGGCCGGGTTTCGGACAGGGCGTCAAAAATAGCAATCAGCCCCAGCATTTT
TRBV10-2,TRBJ2-1,-,-,CASTAPGAREFF,TGCGCCAGCACCGCCCCAGGGGCCCGGGAGTTCTTC